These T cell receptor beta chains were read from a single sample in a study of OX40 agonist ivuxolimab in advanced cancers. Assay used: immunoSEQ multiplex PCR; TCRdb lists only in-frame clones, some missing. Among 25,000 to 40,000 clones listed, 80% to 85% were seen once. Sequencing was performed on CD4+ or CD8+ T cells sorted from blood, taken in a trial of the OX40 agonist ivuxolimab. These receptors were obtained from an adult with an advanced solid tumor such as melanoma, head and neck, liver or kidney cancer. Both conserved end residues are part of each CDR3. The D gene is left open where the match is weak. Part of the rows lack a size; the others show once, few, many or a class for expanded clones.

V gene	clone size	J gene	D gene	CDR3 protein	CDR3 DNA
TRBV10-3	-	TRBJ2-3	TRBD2	CAIRDPGGVTDTQYF	TGTGCCATCCGTGATCCGGGGGGAGTCACAGATACGCAGTATTTT
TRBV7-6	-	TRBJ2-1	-	CASSRSYNEQFF	TGTGCCAGCAGCCGTTCCTACAATGAGCAGTTCTTC
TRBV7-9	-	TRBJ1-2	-	CASSLGGNYGYTF	TGTGCCAGCAGCTTAGGAGGGAACTATGGCTACACCTTC
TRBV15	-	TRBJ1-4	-	CATRSGFGNEKLFF	TGTGCCACCAGAAGCGGATTCGGTAATGAAAAACTGTTTTTT
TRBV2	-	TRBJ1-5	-	CASSGDGYSNQPQHF	TGTGCCAGCAGTGGCGACGGATATAGCAATCAGCCCCAGCATTTT
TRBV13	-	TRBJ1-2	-	CASSLGTGENVYGYTF	TGTGCCAGCAGCTTAGGGACAGGCGAGAACGTTTATGGCTACACCTTC
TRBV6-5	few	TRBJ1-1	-	CASSYGQGYWAFF	TGTGCCAGCAGTTACGGGCAGGGATATTGGGCTTTCTTT
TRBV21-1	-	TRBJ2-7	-	CASSSLTLRDGSYEQYF	TGTGCCAGCAGCAGCTTGACTTTGCGGGACGGATCCTACGAGCAGTACTTC
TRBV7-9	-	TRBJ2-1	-	CASSLRIPGPKNEQFF	TGTGCCAGCAGCCTAAGAATTCCGGGACCGAAAAATGAGCAGTTCTTC
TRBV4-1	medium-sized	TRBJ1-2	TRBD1	CASSPDRGAYGYTF	TGCGCCAGCAGCCCCGACAGGGGAGCCTATGGCTACACCTTC
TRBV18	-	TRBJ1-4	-	CASSPTRGATNEKLFF	TGTGCCAGCTCACCGACGCGGGGCGCAACTAATGAAAAACTGTTTTTT
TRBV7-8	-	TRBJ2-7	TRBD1	CASSLDRGYEQYF	TGTGCCAGCAGCTTGGACAGGGGCTACGAGCAGTACTTC
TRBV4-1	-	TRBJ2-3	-	CASSQRGAGGTDTQYF	TGCGCCAGCAGCCAAAGGGGGGCGGGAGGCACAGATACGCAGTATTTT
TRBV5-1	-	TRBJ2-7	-	CASSFRGQALTYYEQYF	TGCGCCAGCAGCTTCCGGGGGCAGGCCCTGACCTACTACGAGCAGTACTTC
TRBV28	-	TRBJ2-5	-	CASSLAGTQYF	TGTGCCAGCAGTTTAGCGGGGACCCAGTACTTC
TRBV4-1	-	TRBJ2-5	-	CASSFRDYQETQYF	TGCGCCAGCAGCTTCCGGGACTACCAAGAGACCCAGTACTTC
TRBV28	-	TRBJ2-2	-	CASRGGYGTGELFF	TGTGCCAGCAGGGGGGGATATGGCACCGGGGAGCTGTTTTTT
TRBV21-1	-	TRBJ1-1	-	CASSKGRKVLGPEAFF	TGTGCCAGCAGCAAAGGTCGTAAGGTCCTGGGTCCTGAAGCTTTCTTT
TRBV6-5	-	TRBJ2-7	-	CASSYGTEQYF	TGTGCCAGCAGTTACGGGACAGAGCAGTACTTC
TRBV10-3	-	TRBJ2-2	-	CAISDRTRGYNTGELFF	TGTGCCATCAGTGATAGGACTCGCGGCTATAACACCGGGGAGCTGTTTTTT
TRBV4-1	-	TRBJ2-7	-	CASSQELGSSGEQYF	TGCGCCAGCAGCCAAGAACTCGGGAGTTCGGGTGAGCAGTACTTC
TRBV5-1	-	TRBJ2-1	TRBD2	CASSLAPPAGGHNEQFF	TGCGCCAGCAGCTTGGCCCCCCCAGCGGGGGGGCACAATGAGCAGTTCTTC